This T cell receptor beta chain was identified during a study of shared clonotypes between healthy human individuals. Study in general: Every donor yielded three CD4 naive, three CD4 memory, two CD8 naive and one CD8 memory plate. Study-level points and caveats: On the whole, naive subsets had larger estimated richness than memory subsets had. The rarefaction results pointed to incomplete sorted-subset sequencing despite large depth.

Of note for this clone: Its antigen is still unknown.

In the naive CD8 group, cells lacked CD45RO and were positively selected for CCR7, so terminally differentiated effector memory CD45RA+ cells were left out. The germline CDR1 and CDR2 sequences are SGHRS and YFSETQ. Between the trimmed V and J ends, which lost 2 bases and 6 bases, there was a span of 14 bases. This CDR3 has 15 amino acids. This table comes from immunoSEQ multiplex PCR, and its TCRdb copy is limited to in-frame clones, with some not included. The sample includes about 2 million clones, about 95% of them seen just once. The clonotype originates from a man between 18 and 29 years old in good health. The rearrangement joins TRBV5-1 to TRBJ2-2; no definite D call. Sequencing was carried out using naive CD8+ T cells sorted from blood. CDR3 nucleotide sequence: TGCGCCAGCAGCTTCGATACGGGTCGCGCCGGGGAGCTGTTTTTT. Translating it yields CASSFDTGRAGELFF.